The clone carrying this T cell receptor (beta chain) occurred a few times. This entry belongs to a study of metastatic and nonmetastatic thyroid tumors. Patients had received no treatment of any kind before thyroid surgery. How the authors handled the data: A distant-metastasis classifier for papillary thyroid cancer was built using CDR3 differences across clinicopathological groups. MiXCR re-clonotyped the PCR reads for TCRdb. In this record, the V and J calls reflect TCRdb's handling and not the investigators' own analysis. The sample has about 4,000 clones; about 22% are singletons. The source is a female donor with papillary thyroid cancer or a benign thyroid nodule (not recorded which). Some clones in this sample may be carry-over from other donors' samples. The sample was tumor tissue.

CDR3 nucleotide sequence: TGTGCCAGCAGTCTAGCGGGGGCTACGTACGAGCAGTACTTC. It codes for CASSLAGATYEQYF. This rearrangement joins TRBV2 to TRBJ2-7, with TRBD2 matching 10 bases. V shed 5 bases, J shed 4 bases, and the junction held 5 bases outside the gene matches. CDR3 length: 14 amino acids. Germline V gene lookup returns CDR1 SNHLY and CDR2 FYNNEI.